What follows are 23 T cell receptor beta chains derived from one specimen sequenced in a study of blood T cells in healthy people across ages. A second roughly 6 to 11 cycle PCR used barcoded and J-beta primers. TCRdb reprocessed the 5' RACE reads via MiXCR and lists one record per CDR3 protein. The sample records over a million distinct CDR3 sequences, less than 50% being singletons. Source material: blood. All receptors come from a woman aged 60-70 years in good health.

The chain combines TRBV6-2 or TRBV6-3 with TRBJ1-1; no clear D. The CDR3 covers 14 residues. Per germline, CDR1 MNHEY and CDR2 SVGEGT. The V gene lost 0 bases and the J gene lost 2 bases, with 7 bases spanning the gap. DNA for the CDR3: TGTGCCAGCAGTTACTCTCGAGTTAACACTGAAGCTTTCTTT. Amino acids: CASSYSRVNTEAFF.

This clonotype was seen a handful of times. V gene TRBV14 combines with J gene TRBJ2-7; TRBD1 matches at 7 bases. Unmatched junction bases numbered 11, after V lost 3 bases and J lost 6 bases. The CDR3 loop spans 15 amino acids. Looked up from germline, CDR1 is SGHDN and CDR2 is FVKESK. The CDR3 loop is CASSHRRGIQGEQYF. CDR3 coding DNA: TGTGCCAGCAGCCATCGCAGGGGGATTCAGGGCGAGCAGTACTTC.

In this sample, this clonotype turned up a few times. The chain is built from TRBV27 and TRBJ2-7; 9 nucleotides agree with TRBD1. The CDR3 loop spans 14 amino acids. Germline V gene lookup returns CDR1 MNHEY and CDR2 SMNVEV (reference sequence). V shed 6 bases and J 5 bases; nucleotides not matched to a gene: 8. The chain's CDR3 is CASRSRDRVHEQYF. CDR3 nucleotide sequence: TGTGCCAGCAGAAGCAGGGACAGGGTCCACGAGCAGTACTTC.

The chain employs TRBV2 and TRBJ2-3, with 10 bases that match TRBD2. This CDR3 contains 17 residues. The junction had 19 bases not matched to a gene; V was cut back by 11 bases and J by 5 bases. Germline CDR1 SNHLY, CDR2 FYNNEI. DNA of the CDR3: TGTGCCTGCCACCCCTCTAAGCGGGAGGGGCTGAGAGATACGCAGTATTTT. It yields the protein CACHPSKREGLRDTQYF.

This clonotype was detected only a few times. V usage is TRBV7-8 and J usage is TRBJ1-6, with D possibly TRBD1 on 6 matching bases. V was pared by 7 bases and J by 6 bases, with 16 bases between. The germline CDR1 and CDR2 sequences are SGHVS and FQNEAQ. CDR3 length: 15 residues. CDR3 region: CASTGGQPANSPLHF. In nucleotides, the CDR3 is TGTGCCAGCACCGGGGGACAACCAGCTAATTCACCCCTCCACTTT. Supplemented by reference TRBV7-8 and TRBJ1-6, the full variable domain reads GAGVSQSPRYKVAKRGQDVALRCDPISGHVSLFWYQQALGQGPEFLTYFQNEAQLDKSGLPSDRFFAERPEGSVSTLKIQRTQQEDSAVYLCASTGGQPANSPLHFGNGTRLTVT.

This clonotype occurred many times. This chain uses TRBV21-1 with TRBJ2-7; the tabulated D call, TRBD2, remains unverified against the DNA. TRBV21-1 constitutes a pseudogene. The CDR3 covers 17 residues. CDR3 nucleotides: TGTGCCAGCAGCCCCTCGCACACTTCGATATTCTCCTACGAGCAGTACTTC. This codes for CASSPSHTSIFSYEQYF.

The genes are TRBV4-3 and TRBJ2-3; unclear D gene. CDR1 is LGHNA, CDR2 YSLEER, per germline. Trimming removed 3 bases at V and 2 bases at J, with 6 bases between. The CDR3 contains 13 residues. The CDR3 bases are TGCGCCAGCAGCCATATATCCACAGATACGCAGTATTTT. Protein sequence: CASSHISTDTQYF.

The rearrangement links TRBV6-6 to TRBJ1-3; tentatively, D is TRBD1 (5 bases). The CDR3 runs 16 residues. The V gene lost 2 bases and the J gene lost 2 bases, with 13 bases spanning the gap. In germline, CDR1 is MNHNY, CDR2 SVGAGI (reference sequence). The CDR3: CASSYPGLNAGNTIYF. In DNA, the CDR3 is TGTGCCAGCAGTTACCCAGGGTTGAATGCTGGAAACACCATATATTTT.

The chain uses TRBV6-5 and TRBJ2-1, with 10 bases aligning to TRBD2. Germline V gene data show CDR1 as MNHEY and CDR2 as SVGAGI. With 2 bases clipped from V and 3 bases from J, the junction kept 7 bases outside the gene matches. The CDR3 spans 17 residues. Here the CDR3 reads CASSYGVLAGIYNEQFF. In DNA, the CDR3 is TGTGCCAGCAGTTACGGAGTACTAGCGGGGATCTACAATGAGCAGTTCTTC.

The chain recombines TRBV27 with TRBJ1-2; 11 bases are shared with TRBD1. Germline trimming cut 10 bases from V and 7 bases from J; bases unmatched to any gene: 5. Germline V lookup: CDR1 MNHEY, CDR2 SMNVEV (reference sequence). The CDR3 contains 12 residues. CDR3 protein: CATGQGAGGYTF. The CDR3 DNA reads TGTGCCACTGGACAGGGGGCAGGTGGCTACACCTTC.

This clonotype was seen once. The CDR3 sequence is CASRSTLKVRDEQYF. CDR3 nucleotide sequence: TGTGCCAGCAGAAGCACCTTGAAGGTGAGGGACGAGCAGTACTTC. This chain links TRBV27 with TRBJ2-7, with D possibly being TRBD2 (5 bases). CDR1 and CDR2 from the germline V gene are MNHEY and SMNVEV (reference sequence). The V gene lost 6 bases and the J gene lost 5 bases, with 20 bases spanning the gap. The CDR3 runs to 15 residues.

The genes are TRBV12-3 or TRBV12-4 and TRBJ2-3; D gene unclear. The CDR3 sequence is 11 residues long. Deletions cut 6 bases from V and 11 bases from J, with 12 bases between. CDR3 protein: CASRLEGQQYF. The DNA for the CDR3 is TGTGCCAGCAGGCTAGAAGGGCAGCAGTATTTT.

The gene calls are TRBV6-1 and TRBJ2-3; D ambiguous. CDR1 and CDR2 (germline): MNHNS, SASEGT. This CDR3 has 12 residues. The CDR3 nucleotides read TGTACCACCGGATTAGTAGCAGATACGCAGTATTTT. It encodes CTTGLVADTQYF.

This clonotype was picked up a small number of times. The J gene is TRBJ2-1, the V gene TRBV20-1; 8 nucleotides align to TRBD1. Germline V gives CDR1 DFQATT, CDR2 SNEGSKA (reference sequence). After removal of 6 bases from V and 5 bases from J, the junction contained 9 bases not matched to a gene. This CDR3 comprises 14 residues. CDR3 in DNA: TGCAGTGCAGAACCCGGGACAGGTAACAATGAGCAGTTCTTC. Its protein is CSAEPGTGNNEQFF.

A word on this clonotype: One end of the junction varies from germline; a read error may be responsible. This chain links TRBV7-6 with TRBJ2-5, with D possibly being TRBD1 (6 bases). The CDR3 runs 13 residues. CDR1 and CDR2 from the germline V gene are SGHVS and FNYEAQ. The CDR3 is CASGLGRGWEQYF. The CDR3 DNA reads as TGTGCCAGCGGCTTAGGCAGGGGATGGGAGCAGTACTTC.

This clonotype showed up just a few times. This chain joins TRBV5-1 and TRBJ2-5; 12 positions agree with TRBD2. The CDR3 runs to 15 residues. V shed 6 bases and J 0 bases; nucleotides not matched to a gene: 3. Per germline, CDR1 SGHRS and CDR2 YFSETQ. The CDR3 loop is CASTTSGGYQETQYF. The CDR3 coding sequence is TGCGCCAGCACTACTAGCGGGGGGTACCAAGAGACCCAGTACTTC. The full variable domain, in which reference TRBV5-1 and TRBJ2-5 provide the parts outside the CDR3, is KAGVTQTPRYLIKTRGQQVTLSCSPISGHRSVSWYQQTPGQGLQFLFEYFSETQRNKGNFPGRFSGRQFSNSRSEMNVSTLELGDSALYLCASTTSGGYQETQYFGPGTRLLVL.

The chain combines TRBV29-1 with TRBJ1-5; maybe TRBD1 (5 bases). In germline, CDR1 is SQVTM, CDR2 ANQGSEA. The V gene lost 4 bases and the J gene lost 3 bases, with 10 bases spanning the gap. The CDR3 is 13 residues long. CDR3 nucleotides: TGCAGCGTTGGGGACGGGACCAATCAGCCCCAGCATTTT. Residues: CSVGDGTNQPQHF.

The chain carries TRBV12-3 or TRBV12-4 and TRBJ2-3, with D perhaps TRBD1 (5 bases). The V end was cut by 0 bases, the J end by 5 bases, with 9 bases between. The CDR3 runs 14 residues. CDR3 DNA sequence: TGTGCCAGCAGTTTAGCCCAGGGAATAGATACGCAGTATTTT. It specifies CASSLAQGIDTQYF.

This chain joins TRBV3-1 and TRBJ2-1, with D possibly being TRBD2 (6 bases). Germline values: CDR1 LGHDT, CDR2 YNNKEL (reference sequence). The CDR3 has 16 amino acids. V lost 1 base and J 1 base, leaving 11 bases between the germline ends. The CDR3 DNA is TGTGCCAGCAGCCAAGGGGGAGGCGGGTCCTACAATGAGCAGTTCTTC. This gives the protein CASSQGGGGSYNEQFF.

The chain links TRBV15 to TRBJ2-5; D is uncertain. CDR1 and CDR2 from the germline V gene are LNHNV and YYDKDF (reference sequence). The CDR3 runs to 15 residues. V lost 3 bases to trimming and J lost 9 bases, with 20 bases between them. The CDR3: CATSRADISGEAQYF. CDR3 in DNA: TGTGCCACCAGCAGGGCAGATATCAGTGGCGAGGCCCAGTACTTC. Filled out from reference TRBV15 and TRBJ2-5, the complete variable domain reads DAMVIQNPRYQVTQFGKPVTLSCSQTLNHNVMYWYQQKSSQAPKLLFHYYDKDFNNEADTPDNFQSRRPNTSFCFLDIRSPGLGDTAMYLCATSRADISGEAQYFGPGTRLLVL.

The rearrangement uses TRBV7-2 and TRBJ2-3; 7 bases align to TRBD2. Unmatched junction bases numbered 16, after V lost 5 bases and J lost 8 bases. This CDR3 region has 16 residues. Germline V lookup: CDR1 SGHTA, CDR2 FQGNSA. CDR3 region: CASSLRGASGQRTQYF. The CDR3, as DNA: TGTGCCAGCAGCCTAAGGGGTGCTAGCGGCCAACGTACGCAGTATTTT.

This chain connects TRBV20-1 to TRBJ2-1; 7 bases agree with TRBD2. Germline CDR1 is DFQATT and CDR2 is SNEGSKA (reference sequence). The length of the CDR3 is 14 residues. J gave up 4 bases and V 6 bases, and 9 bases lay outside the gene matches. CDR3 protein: CSAPTSIFYNEQFF. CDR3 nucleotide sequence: TGCAGTGCCCCGACTAGCATTTTTTACAATGAGCAGTTCTTC.

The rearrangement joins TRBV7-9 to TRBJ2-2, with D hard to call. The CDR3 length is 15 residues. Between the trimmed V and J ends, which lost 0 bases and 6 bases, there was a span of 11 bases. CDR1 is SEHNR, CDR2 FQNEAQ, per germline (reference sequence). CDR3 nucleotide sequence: TGTGCCAGCAGCTTAGCGGCCAGAATCCCCGGGGAGCTGTTTTTT. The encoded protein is CASSLAARIPGELFF. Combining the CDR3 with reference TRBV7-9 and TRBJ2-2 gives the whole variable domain DTGVSQNPRHKITKRGQNVTFRCDPISEHNRLYWYRQTLGQGPEFLTYFQNEAQLEKSRLLSDRFSAERPKGSFSTLEIQRTEQGDSAMYLCASSLAARIPGELFFGEGSRLTVL.